Following are 27 T cell receptor beta chains from one sample sequenced in a study of T cells in Graves' hyperthyroidism and ophthalmopathy. The investigators amplified TCR beta CDR3 regions from RNA transcripts. An initial round of RT-PCR targeting the TCR CDR3 relied on the HTBI primer set. TCRdb called the multiplex PCR reads again in MiXCR, with one record for every CDR3 protein. This table holds roughly 400,000 distinct CDR3 sequences, around 25% found once. What was sequenced was blood. The receptors come from a man over 45 with Graves' hyperthyroidism.

This clonotype has at least ten counts. The chain combines TRBV7-9 with TRBJ2-7; 8 nucleotides agree with TRBD1. The length of the CDR3 is 15 residues. Germline loops: CDR1 SEHNR, CDR2 FQNEAQ (reference sequence). V lost 5 bases, J lost 4 bases, and 10 bases stayed unmatched. CDR3 amino acids: CASSDIQGVGYEQYF. The DNA of the CDR3 is TGTGCCAGCAGCGACATACAGGGGGTTGGTTACGAGCAGTACTTC.

The chain uses TRBV30 and TRBJ2-7; 7 bases map to TRBD1. With 5 bases clipped from V and 6 bases from J, the junction kept 13 bases outside the gene matches. Germline V gives CDR1 GTSNPN, CDR2 SVGIG (reference sequence). This CDR3 region has 14 residues. The CDR3 loop reads CAWFPRAGGSEQYF. DNA for the CDR3: TGTGCCTGGTTCCCACGGGCAGGGGGAAGCGAGCAGTACTTC.

J is TRBJ2-2 and V is TRBV24-1; maybe TRBD2 (5 bases). V was trimmed by 6 bases and J by 4 bases, leaving 8 bases between them. Germline V gene sequence: CDR1 KGHDR, CDR2 SFDVKD. The CDR3 has 13 residues. The CDR3, as DNA: TGTGCCACCAGTTGGCGGGCCACCGGGGAGCTGTTTTTT. Translating it yields CATSWRATGELFF.

This clonotype was observed a few times. CDR3 in DNA: TGTGCCAGCAGAACCCTCCGGGGGGACAGGGGGATAGAATATGGCTACACCTTC. It codes for CASRTLRGDRGIEYGYTF. J is TRBJ1-2 and V is TRBV12-3 or TRBV12-4; 11 nucleotides agree with TRBD1. The CDR3 has 18 amino acids. The trim removed 6 bases at V and 5 bases at J, leaving 17 bases unmatched.

CDR3 nucleotides: TGTGCCAGCTCACCCTTACCGGTCGACAGGGGGCGACGGAACACTGAAGCTTTCTTT. As protein: CASSPLPVDRGRRNTEAFF. This sequence joins TRBV27 and TRBJ1-1, with TRBD1 matching 10 bases. With 8 bases clipped from V and 1 base from J, the junction kept 19 bases outside the gene matches. This CDR3 contains 19 residues. Germline V gene data show CDR1 as MNHEY and CDR2 as SMNVEV (reference sequence).

This clonotype was seen at least ten times. The rearrangement links TRBV28 to TRBJ2-5; TRBD2 aligns across 12 bases. The CDR3 is 16 residues long. Germline V CDR1 and CDR2: MDHEN, SYDVKM. The junction had 9 bases not matched to a gene; V was cut back by 3 bases and J by 7 bases. The CDR3 loop reads CASSLSSGRAVGTQYF. For the CDR3, the DNA is TGTGCCAGCAGTTTGTCTAGCGGGAGGGCCGTTGGGACCCAGTACTTC.

V and J are TRBV7-2 and TRBJ2-7; weak D call: TRBD2 (5 bases). Germline V gene data show CDR1 as SGHTA and CDR2 as FQGNSA. The CDR3 runs 15 residues. Trimming shortened V by 2 bases and J by 5 bases, and 16 bases separated the two germline ends. CDR3 region: CASSLRLAGNHEQYF. CDR3 nucleotide sequence: TGTGCCAGCAGCTTAAGGTTAGCCGGGAATCACGAGCAGTACTTC.

In its sample, this clonotype was seen a few times. The genes are TRBV27 and TRBJ2-6; D remains unclear. The V gene's germline CDR1 is MNHEY and CDR2 SMNVEV (reference sequence). The CDR3 sequence is 15 residues long. Trimming left V 4 bases short and J 0 bases short, with 7 bases between. CDR3 region: CASSWRSSGANVLTF. The CDR3 DNA reads TGTGCCAGCAGTTGGCGGAGCTCTGGGGCCAACGTCCTGACTTTC.

Many counts were recorded for this clonotype. The gene calls are TRBV6-1 and TRBJ2-7; D is unresolved. The V end lost 1 base, the J end lost 6 bases, and 10 bases lay between the germline ends. The CDR3 runs to 13 residues. Germline lookup yields CDR1 MNHNS and CDR2 SASEGT. CDR3 DNA sequence: TGTGCCAGCAGTGAAGTTCTGATTGCCGAGCAGTACTTC. It codes for CASSEVLIAEQYF.

This chain joins TRBV20-1 and TRBJ2-5; the match to TRBD2 covers 10 bases. The CDR3 extends over 16 amino acids. With 2 bases clipped from V and 2 bases from J, the junction kept 8 bases outside the gene matches. In germline, CDR1 is DFQATT, CDR2 SNEGSKA (reference sequence). CDR3 DNA sequence: TGCAGTGCTAGATCCCCAGCGGGAGGGCCTCAAGAGACCCAGTACTTC. Translation: CSARSPAGGPQETQYF.

The chain joins TRBV28 to TRBJ2-7; 7 positions match TRBD1. Germline V gene data show CDR1 as MDHEN and CDR2 as SYDVKM. This CDR3 region has 14 residues. With V trimmed by 5 bases and J by 4 bases, 8 bases remained unmatched. This CDR3 reads CASSPKQGRYEQYF. As DNA, the CDR3 is TGTGCCAGCAGTCCTAAACAGGGGAGATACGAGCAGTACTTC. Complete variable domain (other parts from reference TRBV28 and TRBJ2-7): DVKVTQSSRYLVKRTGEKVFLECVQDMDHENMFWYRQDPGLGLRLIYFSYDVKMKEKGDIPEGYSVSREKKERFSLILESASTNQTSMYLCASSPKQGRYEQYFGPGTRLTVT.

The CDR3 DNA sequence: TGTGCCAGCAGGCGCGGGACTGCTGAGGGCTATGGCTACACCTTC. It codes for CASRRGTAEGYGYTF. V usage is TRBV12-3 or TRBV12-4 and J usage is TRBJ1-2; D is possibly TRBD1 (5 bases). CDR3 length: 15 residues. V dropped 6 bases and J dropped 4 bases, with 18 bases sitting between them.

This clonotype was found a few times. The rearrangement joins TRBV3-1 to TRBJ2-5; no clear D gene. The CDR3 sequence is 15 residues long. Germline V gene sequence: CDR1 LGHDT, CDR2 YNNKEL (reference sequence). Trimming pared 1 base from V and 4 bases from J, leaving 13 bases between. The CDR3 sequence is CASSQGPTLGETQYF. The CDR3 DNA reads TGTGCCAGCAGCCAAGGACCGACGTTGGGAGAGACCCAGTACTTC.

The chain employs TRBV18 and TRBJ2-5, with D hard to call. Trimming shortened V by 3 bases and J by 0 bases, and 11 bases separated the two germline ends. The CDR3 loop spans 15 amino acids. The germline gives CDR1 KGHSH, CDR2 LQKENI. The DNA of the CDR3 is TGTGCCAGCTCACCTCGAGGCGGCGACCAAGAGACCCAGTACTTC. Encoded protein: CASSPRGGDQETQYF.

This clonotype appeared a few times. Written as DNA, the CDR3 is TGTGCCATCAAGGAGGGATGGACTGAAGCTTTCTTT. Its translation: CAIKEGWTEAFF. The genes are TRBV10-3 and TRBJ1-1, with D unclear. The V gene lost 7 bases and the J gene lost 5 bases, with 11 bases spanning the gap. The germline CDR1 and CDR2 sequences are ENHRY and SYGVKD. The CDR3 contains 12 residues.

This clonotype has a count of ten or more. This chain joins TRBV28 and TRBJ2-7; TRBD1 agrees at 8 bases. The CDR3 runs to 15 residues. V was pared by 5 bases and J by 5 bases, with 11 bases of the junction left unmatched. Germline lookup yields CDR1 MDHEN and CDR2 SYDVKM. CDR3 amino acids: CASSEPTGVLHEQYF. The DNA for the CDR3 is TGTGCCAGCAGTGAGCCGACAGGGGTGTTGCACGAGCAGTACTTC.

The chain has TRBV29-1 and TRBJ2-1; 12 bases are a match to TRBD2. V lost 6 bases to trimming and J lost 7 bases; unmatched junction nucleotides: 13. Germline V gives CDR1 SQVTM, CDR2 ANQGSEA. CDR3 length equals 16 residues. CDR3 sequence reads: CSVPIQTSGSANEQFF. The CDR3 DNA is TGCAGCGTCCCTATCCAGACTAGCGGGAGCGCGAATGAGCAGTTCTTC.

The genes are TRBV15 and TRBJ1-1; unclear D gene. The ends were cut back, 0 bases at V and 0 bases at J, with 8 bases in the middle. Germline V lookup: CDR1 LNHNV, CDR2 YYDKDF (reference sequence). The CDR3 totals 15 residues. CDR3 loop: CATSRDKGMNTEAFF. CDR3 nucleotide sequence: TGTGCCACCAGCAGAGATAAGGGAATGAACACTGAAGCTTTCTTT.

The chain's CDR3 is CASSRTSSGNTIYF. The DNA for the CDR3 is TGTGCCAGCAGCCGGACAAGCTCTGGAAACACCATATATTTT. The chain employs TRBV12-3 or TRBV12-4 and TRBJ1-3; D perhaps matches TRBD1 (5 bases). With 6 bases removed from V and 0 bases from J, the gap between germline ends came to 9 bases. The CDR3 length is 14 residues.

This sequence joins TRBV2 and TRBJ1-5; D is ambiguous. Germline V lookup: CDR1 SNHLY, CDR2 FYNNEI. Trimming stripped 2 bases from V and 5 bases from J, with 7 bases between. The CDR3 contains 13 residues. For the CDR3, the DNA is TGTGCCAGCAGTGAAAACAGCGATCAGCCCCAGCATTTT. It translates to CASSENSDQPQHF.

The chain couples TRBV6-2 or TRBV6-3 to TRBJ2-1; D is unclear. Trimming left V 10 bases short and J 2 bases short, with 9 bases between. The CDR3 totals 12 residues. Germline V gene sequence: CDR1 MNHEY, CDR2 SVGEGT. CDR3 DNA sequence: TGTGCCACCAACGAGGCCTACAATGAGCAGTTCTTC. It encodes CATNEAYNEQFF.

CDR3 sequence: CASSLRTGIYNEQFF. DNA of the CDR3: TGTGCCAGTAGTCTCCGGACAGGTATATACAATGAGCAGTTCTTC. This chain connects TRBV19 to TRBJ2-1, with 7 bases identical to TRBD1. The CDR3 is made up of 15 amino acids. Losses at the gene ends were 5 bases for V and 4 bases for J; bases not matched to a gene: 8. Germline CDR1 reads LNHDA; CDR2 reads SQIVND (reference sequence).

This clonotype came up a few times. The chain combines TRBV27 with TRBJ2-7; possible D gene TRBD1, 6 bases. There are 16 residues in the CDR3. Germline CDR1 and CDR2: MNHEY and SMNVEV (reference sequence). V was trimmed by 3 bases and J by 2 bases, leaving 17 bases between them. The CDR3 sequence is CASSFRMTGRPYEQYF. DNA of the CDR3: TGTGCCAGCAGTTTCCGGATGACAGGCCGACCCTACGAGCAGTACTTC.

This clonotype showed up just a few times. This sequence joins TRBV7-6 and TRBJ2-1, with D tentatively TRBD1 or TRBD2 (5 bases each). This CDR3 has 15 amino acids. Germline assignment: CDR1 SGHVS and CDR2 FNYEAQ. V was cut by 3 bases and J by 4 bases, with 13 bases left in between. The CDR3 DNA follows: TGTGCCAGCAGCTTGGGGGAACTCCCTTACAATGAGCAGTTCTTC. This gives the protein CASSLGELPYNEQFF.

This clonotype was counted ten times or more. The rearrangement uses TRBV27 and TRBJ2-1; 10 bases fit TRBD2. V shed 4 bases, J shed 5 bases, and the junction held 17 bases outside the gene matches. The length of the CDR3 is 19 residues. From germline, CDR1 is MNHEY and CDR2 SMNVEV (reference sequence). In DNA form, the CDR3 reads TGTGCCAGCAGTTCCCCGAGAGTGGTGGGTAGCGGGAGGAACAATGAGCAGTTCTTC. Amino acids: CASSSPRVVGSGRNNEQFF.

In this sample, this clonotype turned up many times. V is TRBV27 and J is TRBJ2-5; 7 bases align to TRBD2. This CDR3 has 14 residues. Trimming took 2 bases from V and 4 from J; bases not matched to a gene: 4. In germline, CDR1 is MNHEY, CDR2 SMNVEV (reference sequence). CDR3 sequence (DNA): TGTGCCAGCAGTTTAACGGGAGGCTCAGAGACCCAGTACTTC. Translating gives CASSLTGGSETQYF.

The chain combines TRBV24-1 with TRBJ2-2; D remains unclear. The V end was cut by 8 bases, the J end by 0 bases, with 6 bases between. The germline V gene encodes CDR1 KGHDR and CDR2 SFDVKD. There are 13 residues in the CDR3. The CDR3 reads CATTAPNTGELFF. CDR3 nucleotides: TGTGCCACCACCGCACCGAACACCGGGGAGCTGTTTTTT.